The rows below give T cell receptor beta chains drawn from one sample of a study of T cell changes during pregnancy in multiple sclerosis. TCRdb's table, derived via immunoSEQ multiplex PCR, lists solely in-frame clones and lacks some. The sample comprises 91,000 or so clones, roughly 92% of which are singletons, and 0.99% rests with the top ten. Sequencing was performed on peripheral blood, taken after pregnancy. The receptors were sampled from a female donor with multiple sclerosis, enrolled in a pregnancy study. Each CDR3 is given with its conserved first and last residue. The D gene is left open where the match is weak. Where a row states a size, it is once, few, many or the class of an expanded clone; other rows omit it.

j_gene,v_gene,d_gene,abundance,CDR3aa,CDR3nt
TRBJ2-7,TRBV30,-,-,CAWGTLGEQYF,TGTGCCTGGGGGACTTTGGGGGAGCAGTACTTC
TRBJ2-1,TRBV7-9,TRBD1,-,CASSSGQGNEQFF,TGTGCCAGCAGCTCGGGACAGGGGAATGAGCAGTTCTTC
TRBJ2-5,TRBV2,-,-,CASSEARVATQETQYF,TGTGCCAGCAGTGAAGCGCGGGTAGCGACACAAGAGACCCAGTACTTC
TRBJ1-2,TRBV4-1,-,-,CASSPYARGNTYGYTF,TGCGCCAGCAGCCCCTATGCCAGGGGAAACACCTATGGCTACACCTTC
TRBJ2-3,TRBV19,TRBD1,once,CATRGPPTDTQYF,TGTGCCACCAGGGGGCCTCCAACAGATACGCAGTATTTT
TRBJ1-1,TRBV28,TRBD1,-,CASSLGTGGVEAFF,TGTGCCAGCAGTTTAGGGACAGGGGGCGTTGAAGCTTTCTTT
TRBJ1-2,TRBV19,TRBD1,-,CASSRQGAGGYTF,TGTGCCAGTAGTAGACAGGGGGCAGGCGGCTACACCTTC
TRBJ2-1,TRBV6-5,TRBD2,-,CASSSLAGVVRNEQFF,TGTGCCAGCAGTTCCCTGGCGGGAGTGGTTCGGAATGAGCAGTTCTTC
TRBJ2-6,TRBV7-9,-,-,CASSTRTASGANVLTF,TGTGCCAGCAGCACTCGGACAGCCTCTGGGGCCAACGTCCTGACTTTC
TRBJ1-4,TRBV7-9,TRBD1,-,CASTLGQGVEKLFF,TGTGCCAGCACTCTGGGACAGGGAGTCGAAAAACTGTTTTTT
TRBJ2-5,TRBV7-2,-,-,CASSPRYQETQYF,TGTGCCAGCAGCCCTAGGTACCAAGAGACCCAGTACTTC
TRBJ2-7,TRBV19,TRBD2,-,CASSLAGGVSYEQYF,TGTGCCAGTAGCCTAGCGGGGGGGGTCTCCTACGAGCAGTACTTC
TRBJ1-1,TRBV27,-,-,CASSRTISGRRTEAFF,TGTGCCAGCAGCCGAACAATTAGTGGCAGGAGGACTGAAGCTTTCTTT
TRBJ1-1,TRBV7-3,-,few,CASSLGRIPEAFF,TGTGCCAGCAGCTTGGGGCGGATCCCCGAAGCTTTCTTT
TRBJ2-1,TRBV10-2,TRBD2,-,CASGTSISYNEQFF,TGCGCCAGCGGGACTAGCATTTCCTACAATGAGCAGTTCTTC
TRBJ1-2,TRBV6-6,TRBD1,-,CASRTGEYLHGYTF,TGTGCCAGCCGAACAGGGGAGTATTTGCATGGCTACACCTTC
TRBJ1-4,TRBV5-1,TRBD1,-,CASSYPGTGDEKLFF,TGCGCCAGCAGCTACCCCGGGACAGGGGATGAAAAACTGTTTTTT
TRBJ2-1,TRBV6-4,TRBD2,-,CASSWTSAGEQFF,TGTGCCAGCAGTTGGACTAGCGCTGGTGAGCAGTTCTTC
TRBJ2-7,TRBV29-1,TRBD2,-,CSARGLATAYEQYF,TGCTCCGCAAGGGGACTAGCGACCGCCTACGAGCAGTACTTC
TRBJ2-7,TRBV11-2,TRBD1,-,CASSPGTEYEQYF,TGTGCCAGCAGCCCCGGGACAGAATACGAGCAGTACTTC
TRBJ2-3,TRBV14,-,-,CASSLSSDTDTQYF,TGTGCCAGCAGCTTGAGTAGCGACACAGATACGCAGTATTTT
TRBJ2-4,TRBV11-2,TRBD2,-,CASSLVGTSGRVNIQYF,TGTGCCAGCAGCTTAGTCGGGACTAGCGGGAGAGTAAACATTCAGTACTTC
TRBJ2-2,TRBV9,TRBD2,-,CASSARLAGNLNTGELFF,TGTGCCAGCAGCGCCCGACTAGCGGGAAACTTGAACACCGGGGAGCTGTTTTTT
TRBJ2-7,TRBV27,TRBD1,-,CASPLRQGAREQYF,TGTGCCAGCCCTCTCCGACAGGGGGCGCGGGAGCAGTACTTC
TRBJ1-2,TRBV29-1,-,-,CSVAPPSGRGYGYTF,TGCAGCGTTGCTCCCCCCTCCGGGAGGGGCTATGGCTACACCTTC
TRBJ2-1,TRBV29-1,-,once,CSVNPGGAPSYNEQFF,TGCAGCGTCAATCCGGGCGGGGCCCCTAGCTACAATGAGCAGTTCTTC
TRBJ2-1,TRBV5-6,TRBD2,-,CASSFGLAGSNEQFF,TGTGCCAGCAGCTTCGGACTAGCGGGGTCAAATGAGCAGTTCTTC
TRBJ2-3,TRBV4-1,TRBD1,-,CASSQADRGPDTQYF,TGCGCCAGCAGCCAAGCGGACAGGGGGCCAGATACGCAGTATTTT
TRBJ1-1,TRBV5-1,-,-,CASSLGRGVGNTEAFF,TGCGCCAGCAGCTTGGGGAGGGGAGTGGGGAACACTGAAGCTTTCTTT
TRBJ1-2,TRBV6-5,-,-,CASSSWEEVGYTF,TGTGCCAGCAGTTCCTGGGAGGAGGTTGGCTACACCTTC
TRBJ2-1,TRBV5-1,TRBD2,-,CASRGREGRGEQFF,TGCGCCAGCAGAGGGCGGGAGGGCCGGGGTGAGCAGTTCTTC
TRBJ2-1,TRBV5-1,TRBD2,-,CASREGLAGLAYNEQFF,TGCGCCAGCAGGGAGGGACTAGCGGGATTAGCGTACAATGAGCAGTTCTTC
TRBJ2-1,TRBV6-5,-,-,CASTTQGSYEQFF,TGTGCCAGTACCACACAGGGTTCCTATGAGCAGTTCTTC
TRBJ1-4,TRBV7-6,-,-,CASSGPGHESLVANEKLFF,TGTGCCAGCAGCGGTCCGGGACACGAATCCCTAGTGGCTAATGAAAAACTGTTTTTT
TRBJ2-1,TRBV12-2,-,-,CASLSSGNSYNEQFF,TGTGCAAGTCTCTCGAGCGGGAACTCCTACAATGAGCAGTTCTTC
TRBJ2-1,TRBV19,TRBD2,-,CASRTSGSDNEQFF,TGTGCCAGCCGGACTAGCGGGAGTGACAATGAGCAGTTCTTC
TRBJ2-1,TRBV16,TRBD2,once,CASSGGTSGNNEQFF,TGTGCCAGCAGCGGAGGGACTAGCGGGAACAATGAGCAGTTCTTC
TRBJ1-2,TRBV11-2,-,-,CASSRTGRDSVYGYTF,TGTGCCAGCAGCAGAACAGGCCGAGACAGCGTCTATGGCTACACCTTC
TRBJ2-3,TRBV6-4,-,-,CASSATAESTDTQYF,TGTGCCAGCAGTGCGACGGCGGAGAGCACAGATACGCAGTATTTT
TRBJ2-3,TRBV28,-,-,CASRIDRSWASTDTQYF,TGTGCCAGCAGGATAGACAGGTCCTGGGCGAGCACAGATACGCAGTATTTT
TRBJ2-4,TRBV5-4,TRBD1,-,CASSLGGGTGRTKNIQYF,TGTGCCAGCAGCTTGGGCGGTGGGACAGGGAGGACCAAAAACATTCAGTACTTC
TRBJ2-7,TRBV9,-,-,CASSAHRGGTYEQYF,TGTGCCAGCAGCGCGCACAGGGGGGGCACCTACGAGCAGTACTTC
TRBJ2-7,TRBV27,TRBD1,-,CASSPQTGGHEQYF,TGTGCCAGCAGTCCGCAGACAGGGGGCCACGAGCAGTACTTC
TRBJ2-2,TRBV19,-,-,CASSIDRGLANTGELFF,TGTGCCAGTAGTATAGATCGAGGTCTCGCGAACACCGGGGAGCTGTTTTTT
TRBJ2-1,TRBV5-8,-,-,CASSLVFSVINNEQFF,TGTGCCAGCAGCTTGGTCTTTAGCGTAATAAACAATGAGCAGTTCTTC
TRBJ1-1,TRBV19,-,-,CASSIRAKNTEAFF,TGTGCCAGTAGTATCCGAGCCAAGAACACTGAAGCTTTCTTT
TRBJ2-3,TRBV29-1,-,-,CSVVGSMNKRADTQYF,TGCAGCGTTGTTGGATCGATGAATAAGAGGGCAGATACGCAGTATTTT
TRBJ2-2,TRBV10-2,-,few,CASRLAGANTGELFF,TGCGCCAGCAGGCTAGCAGGCGCGAACACCGGGGAGCTGTTTTTT
TRBJ1-2,TRBV5-1,TRBD1,-,CASSTRTGNYGYTF,TGCGCCAGCAGCACCCGGACAGGGAACTATGGCTACACCTTC
TRBJ2-7,TRBV7-6,TRBD1,-,CASSLAGTGAYEQYF,TGTGCCAGCAGCTTAGCGGGAACAGGGGCCTACGAGCAGTACTTC
TRBJ1-3,TRBV21-1,-,-,CANHVTDNKLSGNTIYF,TGTGCCAACCACGTTACGGACAATAAACTCTCTGGAAACACCATATATTTT
TRBJ1-1,TRBV19,-,-,CASYSDRPNTEAFF,TGTGCCAGTTACAGCGACAGGCCTAACACTGAAGCTTTCTTT
TRBJ1-1,TRBV27,TRBD1,-,CASSLDRAHTEAFF,TGTGCCAGCAGCCTCGACAGGGCCCACACTGAAGCTTTCTTT
TRBJ1-1,TRBV19,TRBD1,few,CASSNEYRGLGTEAFF,TGTGCCAGTAGTAACGAGTACAGGGGGCTGGGCACTGAAGCTTTCTTT
TRBJ2-1,TRBV6-1,-,-,CASSEQTGNNEQFF,TGTGCCAGCAGTGAACAGACGGGGAACAATGAGCAGTTCTTC